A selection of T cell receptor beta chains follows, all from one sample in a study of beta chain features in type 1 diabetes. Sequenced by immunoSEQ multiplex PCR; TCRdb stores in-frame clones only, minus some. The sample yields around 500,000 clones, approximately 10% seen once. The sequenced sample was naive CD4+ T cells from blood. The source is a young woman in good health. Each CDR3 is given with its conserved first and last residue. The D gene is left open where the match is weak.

CDR3aa: CASSFVRTGKGSTEAFF
d_gene: TRBD1
j_gene: TRBJ1-1
v_gene: TRBV28

CDR3aa: CSVGSGGPTDTQYF
d_gene: TRBD1
j_gene: TRBJ2-3
v_gene: TRBV29-1

CDR3aa: CASSQASGGKETQYF
d_gene: -
j_gene: TRBJ2-5
v_gene: TRBV7-8

CDR3aa: CSVVGTATNTGELFF
d_gene: TRBD1
j_gene: TRBJ2-2
v_gene: TRBV29-1

CDR3aa: CASSLPLREETQYF
d_gene: -
j_gene: TRBJ2-5
v_gene: TRBV5-4

CDR3aa: CASSPDTGELFF
d_gene: -
j_gene: TRBJ2-2
v_gene: TRBV18

CDR3aa: CASSRGTSGSYEQYF
d_gene: TRBD2
j_gene: TRBJ2-7
v_gene: TRBV7-2

CDR3aa: CASRPSGSYNEQFF
d_gene: TRBD2
j_gene: TRBJ2-1
v_gene: TRBV7-9

CDR3aa: CASSYTALYGYTF
d_gene: -
j_gene: TRBJ1-2
v_gene: TRBV7-3

CDR3aa: CAWSPGFYEQYF
d_gene: -
j_gene: TRBJ2-7
v_gene: TRBV30

CDR3aa: CASSVTPRGEGTDTQYF
d_gene: -
j_gene: TRBJ2-3
v_gene: TRBV9

CDR3aa: CASRGSSYEQYF
d_gene: -
j_gene: TRBJ2-7
v_gene: TRBV19

CDR3aa: CASTSRVGEQYF
d_gene: -
j_gene: TRBJ2-7
v_gene: TRBV27

CDR3aa: CASRADRSDTQYF
d_gene: -
j_gene: TRBJ2-3
v_gene: TRBV6-5

CDR3aa: CASSLIGGRSSYNEQFF
d_gene: -
j_gene: TRBJ2-1
v_gene: TRBV16

CDR3aa: CASSPQVTTQYF
d_gene: -
j_gene: TRBJ2-5
v_gene: TRBV11-3

CDR3aa: CASSSTGTWQPQHF
d_gene: -
j_gene: TRBJ1-5
v_gene: TRBV27

CDR3aa: CASSLSVTEAFF
d_gene: -
j_gene: TRBJ1-1
v_gene: TRBV27

CDR3aa: CSAGGSSYNEQFF
d_gene: TRBD2
j_gene: TRBJ2-1
v_gene: TRBV29-1

CDR3aa: CASSSRAGTLKETQYF
d_gene: TRBD2
j_gene: TRBJ2-5
v_gene: TRBV7-2

CDR3aa: CSVGARYSTDTQYF
d_gene: -
j_gene: TRBJ2-3
v_gene: TRBV29-1

CDR3aa: CASSSTSGAYNEQFF
d_gene: TRBD2
j_gene: TRBJ2-1
v_gene: TRBV5-1

CDR3aa: CASSRDRGPYNEQFF
d_gene: TRBD1
j_gene: TRBJ2-1
v_gene: TRBV7-8

CDR3aa: CASSHRKLYNEQFF
d_gene: -
j_gene: TRBJ2-1
v_gene: TRBV14

CDR3aa: CASSVAGSGTEAFF
d_gene: -
j_gene: TRBJ1-1
v_gene: TRBV9

CDR3aa: CASSFPSRGYTF
d_gene: -
j_gene: TRBJ1-2
v_gene: TRBV28

CDR3aa: CASSSSRTSGNEQFF
d_gene: TRBD2
j_gene: TRBJ2-1
v_gene: TRBV11-3

CDR3aa: CASSVKGTVLFYNEQFF
d_gene: TRBD1
j_gene: TRBJ2-1
v_gene: TRBV9

CDR3aa: CASRLTGGSYEQYF
d_gene: TRBD2
j_gene: TRBJ2-7
v_gene: TRBV2

CDR3aa: CSARRVYEQYF
d_gene: -
j_gene: TRBJ2-7
v_gene: TRBV20-1

CDR3aa: CASSLGRSSTDTQYF
d_gene: -
j_gene: TRBJ2-3
v_gene: TRBV7-9

CDR3aa: CSAGTNYGYTF
d_gene: -
j_gene: TRBJ1-2
v_gene: TRBV29-1

CDR3aa: CASSSPGPLHF
d_gene: -
j_gene: TRBJ1-6
v_gene: TRBV5-1

CDR3aa: CAIGTSGGTGELFF
d_gene: TRBD2
j_gene: TRBJ2-2
v_gene: TRBV10-3

CDR3aa: CASSFTGPGYEQYF
d_gene: -
j_gene: TRBJ2-7
v_gene: TRBV5-1

CDR3aa: CASRYPLGDSGNTIYF
d_gene: -
j_gene: TRBJ1-3
v_gene: TRBV7-9

CDR3aa: CASSRQGRNTEAFF
d_gene: TRBD1
j_gene: TRBJ1-1
v_gene: TRBV6-5

CDR3aa: CASSQDPYRGYGYTF
d_gene: -
j_gene: TRBJ1-2
v_gene: TRBV4-3

CDR3aa: CASSPSAGANVLTF
d_gene: -
j_gene: TRBJ2-6
v_gene: TRBV7-3

CDR3aa: CASRSQGLPNNNEQFF
d_gene: -
j_gene: TRBJ2-1
v_gene: TRBV5-1

CDR3aa: CASSWETNTEAFF
d_gene: -
j_gene: TRBJ1-1
v_gene: TRBV6-5

CDR3aa: CASSASGRGNIQYF
d_gene: TRBD2
j_gene: TRBJ2-4
v_gene: TRBV7-9

CDR3aa: CASSAAPRWQYF
d_gene: -
j_gene: TRBJ2-3
v_gene: TRBV19

CDR3aa: CASSLGAGQSDTQYF
d_gene: -
j_gene: TRBJ2-3
v_gene: TRBV7-9

CDR3aa: CASSFGMTPLGTGELFF
d_gene: -
j_gene: TRBJ2-2
v_gene: TRBV9

CDR3aa: CASRHTGQFRYTF
d_gene: -
j_gene: TRBJ1-2
v_gene: TRBV9

CDR3aa: CASGRGDPNQPQHF
d_gene: -
j_gene: TRBJ1-5
v_gene: TRBV12-5

CDR3aa: CASSRKGNTEAFF
d_gene: -
j_gene: TRBJ1-1
v_gene: TRBV7-2

CDR3aa: CASSLGGWNTEAFF
d_gene: -
j_gene: TRBJ1-1
v_gene: TRBV7-6

CDR3aa: CASSFGGIETQYF
d_gene: -
j_gene: TRBJ2-5
v_gene: TRBV11-3

CDR3aa: CASRGGGDKKLFF
d_gene: -
j_gene: TRBJ1-4
v_gene: TRBV9

CDR3aa: CASSSFSGAGELFF
d_gene: -
j_gene: TRBJ2-2
v_gene: TRBV27

CDR3aa: CARQGGPGNTIYF
d_gene: TRBD1
j_gene: TRBJ1-3
v_gene: TRBV30

CDR3aa: CASSLVTGEKETQYF
d_gene: TRBD1
j_gene: TRBJ2-5
v_gene: TRBV7-9

CDR3aa: CASSSPTSGKNTDTQYF
d_gene: TRBD2
j_gene: TRBJ2-3
v_gene: TRBV7-2